This T cell receptor (beta chain) was captured in a study of response to subunit inactivated influenza vaccine. Findings of the study overall: T cells newly recruited by each seasonal influenza vaccination are few, the authors suggested.

A few counts support this clonotype. Antigen unknown. TCRdb fed the RT-PCR reads into MiXCR, producing one record per CDR3 protein. This sample has some 640,000 distinct CDR3 sequences, with approximately 14% found just once. CDR1 and CDR2 from the germline V gene are SGDLS and YYNGEE. Trimming cost V 3 bases and J 4 bases; bases outside gene matches: 6. The CDR3 covers 16 residues. The starting material was PBMCs from blood, obtained around 14 days before vaccination. The sequence was collected from a man in his fifties or sixties who received an inactivated influenza vaccine. The V and J genes are TRBV9 and TRBJ2-6; TRBD1 matches at 8 bases. CDR3 coding DNA: TGTGCCAGCAGCGCCCGGACAGGGATCGGGGCCAACGTCCTGACTTTC. Translation: CASSARTGIGANVLTF. Full variable domain (remainder filled in from reference TRBV9 and TRBJ2-6): DSGVTQTPKHLITATGQRVTLRCSPRSGDLSVYWYQQSLDQGLQFLIQYYNGEERAKGNILERFSAQQFPDLHSELNLSSLELGDSALYFCASSARTGIGANVLTFGAGSRLTVL.